These 18 T cell receptor beta chains were all obtained from the same sample, sequenced in a study of blood T cells in healthy people across ages. With a J-beta primer mix and a sample-barcoded 5' primer, a second PCR ran roughly 6 to 11 cycles. A single record per CDR3 protein comes from TCRdb applying MiXCR to the 5' RACE reads. The sample holds fewer than 1.5 million distinct CDR3 sequences, approximately 40% seen once. Sample: blood. Receptors originate from a woman under 30 in good health.

This clonotype was found many times. The genes are TRBV6-6 and TRBJ1-4; D is perhaps TRBD1 (5 bases). The V gene's germline CDR1 is MNHNY and CDR2 SVGAGI (reference sequence). V was trimmed by 6 bases and J by 8 bases, leaving 25 bases between them. This CDR3 has 17 amino acids. The DNA of the CDR3 is TGTGCCAGCAGCTGGGACGGCACTGAATTGATCGCCGAAAAACTGTTTTTT. Its translation: CASSWDGTELIAEKLFF.

The chain uses TRBV4-1 and TRBJ2-7; TRBD2 matches 8 bases. The CDR3 is made up of 15 amino acids. Germline V gene sequence: CDR1 MGHRA, CDR2 YSYEKL. V was clipped by 5 bases and J by 7 bases; unmatched bases: 13. The CDR3 DNA follows: TGCGCCAGCAGCGAGGGACTAGTGAGCTCGAATGAGCAGTACTTC. As protein: CASSEGLVSSNEQYF.

The genes are TRBV7-8 and TRBJ2-1; maybe TRBD1 (5 bases). The ends were cut back, 1 base at V and 0 bases at J, with 13 bases in the middle. The CDR3 sequence is 17 residues long. Looked up from germline, CDR1 is SGHVS and CDR2 is FQNEAQ. The CDR3 spells CASSLGLATGSYNEQFF. The CDR3 DNA sequence: TGTGCCAGCAGCTTAGGGTTAGCAACAGGCTCCTACAATGAGCAGTTCTTC. Drawing the rest from reference TRBV7-8 and TRBJ2-1, the complete variable domain is GAGVSQSPRYKVAKRGQDVALRCDPISGHVSLFWYQQALGQGPEFLTYFQNEAQLDKSGLPSDRFFAERPEGSVSTLKIQRTQQEDSAVYLCASSLGLATGSYNEQFFGPGTRLTVL.

This clonotype was seen only a few times. V usage is TRBV28 and J usage is TRBJ1-5; no definite D call. The CDR3 covers 14 residues. Trimming removed 7 bases at V and 3 bases at J, with 13 bases between. Germline assignment: CDR1 MDHEN and CDR2 SYDVKM. DNA of the CDR3: TGTGCCAGCATTAAGCAGAGCAACAATCAGCCCCAGCATTTT. This sequence encodes CASIKQSNNQPQHF. Combining the CDR3 with reference TRBV28 and TRBJ1-5 gives the whole variable domain DVKVTQSSRYLVKRTGEKVFLECVQDMDHENMFWYRQDPGLGLRLIYFSYDVKMKEKGDIPEGYSVSREKKERFSLILESASTNQTSMYLCASIKQSNNQPQHFGDGTRLSIL.

In this sample, this clonotype turned up a few times. The CDR3 region is CASSLGRLVLNEQFF. CDR3 bases: TGTGCCAGCAGTTTAGGTCGCCTAGTTCTCAATGAGCAGTTCTTC. The chain employs TRBV12-3 or TRBV12-4 and TRBJ2-1; D is uncertain. The CDR3 sequence is 15 residues long. Trimming stripped 1 base from V and 6 bases from J, with 13 bases between.

This clonotype was seen a handful of times. The chain links TRBV7-2 to TRBJ1-2; perhaps TRBD1 as D (6 bases). V lost 5 bases to trimming and J lost 5 bases, with 15 bases between them. The CDR3 has 14 amino acids. Germline-derived CDR1 and CDR2 are SGHTA and FQGNSA. CDR3 region: CASSQNRVGYGYTF. The CDR3 bases are TGTGCCAGCAGCCAGAACAGGGTCGGTTATGGCTACACCTTC.

V gene TRBV6-5 combines with J gene TRBJ2-6; no definite D call. Per germline, CDR1 MNHEY and CDR2 SVGAGI. Trimming removed 1 base from V and 4 bases from J, with 5 bases in between. The CDR3 loop spans 14 amino acids. In DNA form, the CDR3 reads TGTGCCAGCAGTTACTTCACAGGGGCCAACGTCCTGACTTTC. Protein sequence: CASSYFTGANVLTF.

In this sample, this clonotype turned up a few times. V is TRBV28 and J is TRBJ2-1; tentative D call: TRBD2 (6 bases). Trimming shortened V by 7 bases and J by 3 bases, and 19 bases separated the two germline ends. CDR1 and CDR2 from the germline V gene are MDHEN and SYDVKM. The CDR3 is 16 amino acids. Written as DNA, the CDR3 is TGTGCCAGCACCGCGGCGGGACTCGGGATCTACAATGAGCAGTTCTTC. This gives the protein CASTAAGLGIYNEQFF.

The chain recombines TRBV6-5 with TRBJ2-1, with 9 nucleotides matching TRBD2. V was pared by 4 bases and J by 2 bases, with 6 bases of the junction left unmatched. This CDR3 has 16 amino acids. Germline V lookup: CDR1 MNHEY, CDR2 SVGAGI. CDR3 sequence (DNA): TGTGCCAGCAGTTCCCCCGGGACTAGCACCTACAATGAGCAGTTCTTC. Protein: CASSSPGTSTYNEQFF.

The chain carries TRBV5-1 and TRBJ2-3, with TRBD2 matching 8 bases. The length of the CDR3 is 17 residues. CDR1 is SGHRS and CDR2 is YFSETQ in the germline V gene. J gave up 6 bases and V 0 bases, and 12 bases lay outside the gene matches. This chain's CDR3 is CASSLGLATTTTDTQYF. Written as DNA, the CDR3 is TGCGCCAGCAGCTTGGGACTAGCGACTACGACCACGGATACGCAGTATTTT.

The V gene is TRBV2, the J gene TRBJ2-7; 9 nucleotides align to TRBD2. In germline, CDR1 is SNHLY, CDR2 FYNNEI. This CDR3 has 15 amino acids. V trimming: 7 bases; J trimming: 0 bases; junction bases outside the gene matches: 7. In DNA form, the CDR3 reads TGTGCCAGCAAGAGGGAGCGGGAGGACTCCTACGAGCAGTACTTC. This translates into CASKREREDSYEQYF.

In its sample, this clonotype was seen once. The chain has TRBV10-3 and TRBJ2-6, with a weak D call TRBD1 (5 bases). CDR1 and CDR2 from the germline V gene are ENHRY and SYGVKD. The CDR3 is made up of 16 amino acids. V shed 7 bases and J shed 0 bases, with 13 bases lying between them. CDR3 sequence: CAITAGLSSGANVLTF. The CDR3 DNA is TGTGCCATCACAGCAGGGCTGAGCTCTGGGGCCAACGTCCTGACTTTC.

The V and J genes are TRBV6-2 or TRBV6-3 and TRBJ2-3, with D unclear. The CDR3 has 14 residues. The germline V gene encodes CDR1 MNHEY and CDR2 SVGEGT. Between the trimmed V and J ends, which lost 7 bases and 1 base, there was a span of 12 bases. The CDR3 is CASNPAAGTDTQYF. Here the CDR3 DNA reads TGTGCCAGCAACCCTGCGGCGGGCACAGATACGCAGTATTTT.

The chain couples TRBV5-1 to TRBJ2-5, with D possibly TRBD2 on 6 matching bases. Per germline, CDR1 SGHRS and CDR2 YFSETQ. The CDR3 runs 15 residues. Trimming pared 1 base from V and 11 bases from J, leaving 21 bases between. The CDR3 spells CASSLSAGRYNEQYF. As DNA, the CDR3 is TGCGCCAGCAGCTTGTCGGCGGGGCGCTACAATGAGCAGTACTTC.

In its sample, this clonotype was seen a few times. V is TRBV14 and J is TRBJ2-2; the match to TRBD2 covers 11 bases. The CDR3 consists of 17 residues. V shed 2 bases and J 2 bases; nucleotides not matched to a gene: 4. Per the germline V gene, CDR1 is SGHDN and CDR2 is FVKESK. DNA of the CDR3: TGTGCCAGCAGCCAAACTAGCGGGAGCCCCAACACCGGGGAGCTGTTTTTT. Translating gives CASSQTSGSPNTGELFF.

Comments on this clonotype: This may be a read error, as it is one base from a much larger clone. The rearrangement joins TRBV29-1 to TRBJ2-7; D is uncertain. In germline, CDR1 is SQVTM, CDR2 ANQGSEA. The CDR3 is 13 amino acids. The CDR3 DNA reads TGCAGCGTTGAAGGGCAGAGCTCCTGCGAGCAGTACTTC. This translates into CSVEGQSSCEQYF.

The rearrangement joins TRBV3-1 to TRBJ2-3, with D possibly matching TRBD1 (6 bases). V lost 3 bases to trimming and J lost 4 bases, with 8 bases between them. CDR1 LGHDT and CDR2 YNNKEL come from the germline V gene (reference sequence). This CDR3 is built from 13 residues. The CDR3 DNA follows: TGTGCCAGCAGCCACAGGGGAGCAGATACGCAGTATTTT. It codes for CASSHRGADTQYF.

The rearrangement uses TRBV7-2 and TRBJ2-3, with 8 bases fitting TRBD2. Per the germline V gene, CDR1 is SGHTA and CDR2 is FQGNSA. The CDR3 runs 18 residues. V shed 4 bases and J 0 bases; nucleotides not matched to a gene: 12. The CDR3 sequence is CASSSGTSAHISTDTQYF. DNA of the CDR3: TGTGCCAGCAGCTCCGGGACTAGTGCTCATATTAGCACAGATACGCAGTATTTT.